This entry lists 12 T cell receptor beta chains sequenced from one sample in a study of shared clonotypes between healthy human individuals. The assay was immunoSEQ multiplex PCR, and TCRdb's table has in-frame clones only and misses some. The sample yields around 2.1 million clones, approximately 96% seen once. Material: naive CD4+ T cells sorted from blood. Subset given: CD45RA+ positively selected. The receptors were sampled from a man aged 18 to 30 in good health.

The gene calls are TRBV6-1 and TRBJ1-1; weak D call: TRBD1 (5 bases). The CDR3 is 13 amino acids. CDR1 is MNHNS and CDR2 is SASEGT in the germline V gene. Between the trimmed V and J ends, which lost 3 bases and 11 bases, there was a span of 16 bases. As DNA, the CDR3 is TGTGCCAGCAGTGATCTAACCGGGACTTGGGCTTTCTTT. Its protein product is CASSDLTGTWAFF.

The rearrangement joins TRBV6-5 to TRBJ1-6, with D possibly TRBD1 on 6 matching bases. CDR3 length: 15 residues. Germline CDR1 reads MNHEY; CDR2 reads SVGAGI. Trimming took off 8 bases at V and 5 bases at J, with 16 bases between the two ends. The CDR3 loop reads CASSGGRPDNSPLHF. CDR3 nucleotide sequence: TGTGCCAGCTCGGGGGGGCGCCCTGATAATTCACCCCTCCACTTT.

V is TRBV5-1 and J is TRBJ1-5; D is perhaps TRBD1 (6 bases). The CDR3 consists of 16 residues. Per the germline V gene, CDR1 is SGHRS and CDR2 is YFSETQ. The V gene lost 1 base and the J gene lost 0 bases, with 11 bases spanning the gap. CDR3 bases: TGCGCCAGCAGCTTGCAGGGAGGGGGTAGCAATCAGCCCCAGCATTTT. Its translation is CASSLQGGGSNQPQHF.

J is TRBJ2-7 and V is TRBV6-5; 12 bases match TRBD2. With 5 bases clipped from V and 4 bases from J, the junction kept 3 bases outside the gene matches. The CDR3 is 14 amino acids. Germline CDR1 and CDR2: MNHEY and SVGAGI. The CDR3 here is CASSTSGRPYEQYF. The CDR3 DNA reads TGTGCCAGCAGTACTAGCGGGAGGCCATACGAGCAGTACTTC.

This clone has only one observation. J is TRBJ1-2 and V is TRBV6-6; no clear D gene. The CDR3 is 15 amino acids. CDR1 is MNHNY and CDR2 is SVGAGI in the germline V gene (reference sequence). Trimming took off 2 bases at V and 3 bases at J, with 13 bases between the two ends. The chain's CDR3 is CASSYDLYRDYGYTF. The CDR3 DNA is TGTGCCAGCAGTTACGACCTCTATAGGGACTATGGCTACACCTTC.

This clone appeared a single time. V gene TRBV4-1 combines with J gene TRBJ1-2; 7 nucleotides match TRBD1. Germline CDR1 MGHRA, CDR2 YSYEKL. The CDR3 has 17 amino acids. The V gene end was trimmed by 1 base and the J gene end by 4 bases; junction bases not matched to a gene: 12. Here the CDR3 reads CASSQVTGSIGSYGYTF. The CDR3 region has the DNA TGCGCCAGCAGCCAAGTGACAGGGAGTATAGGATCCTATGGCTACACCTTC.

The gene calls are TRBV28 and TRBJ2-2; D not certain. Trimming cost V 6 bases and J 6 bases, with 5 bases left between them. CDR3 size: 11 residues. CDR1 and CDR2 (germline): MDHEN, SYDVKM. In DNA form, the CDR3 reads TGTGCCAGCAGCCCTTCCGGGGAGCTGTTTTTT. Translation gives CASSPSGELFF.

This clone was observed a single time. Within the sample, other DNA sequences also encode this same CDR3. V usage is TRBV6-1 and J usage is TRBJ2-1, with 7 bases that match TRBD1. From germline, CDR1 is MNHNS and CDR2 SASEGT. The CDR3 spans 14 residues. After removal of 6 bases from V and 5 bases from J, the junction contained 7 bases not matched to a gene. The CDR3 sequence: CASSTGTANNEQFF. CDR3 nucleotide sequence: TGTGCCAGCAGCACCGGGACAGCCAACAATGAGCAGTTCTTC.

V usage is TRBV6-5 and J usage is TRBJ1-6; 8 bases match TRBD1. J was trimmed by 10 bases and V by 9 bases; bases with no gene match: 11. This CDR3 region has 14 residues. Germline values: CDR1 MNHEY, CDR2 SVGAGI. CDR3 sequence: CASSIGQGESPLHF. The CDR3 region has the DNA TGTGCCAGTTCTATAGGACAGGGAGAATCACCCCTCCACTTT.

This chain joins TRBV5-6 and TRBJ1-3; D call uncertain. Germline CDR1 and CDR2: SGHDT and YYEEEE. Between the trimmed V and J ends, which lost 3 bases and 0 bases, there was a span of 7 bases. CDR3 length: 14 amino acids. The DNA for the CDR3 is TGTGCCAGCAGCTCTCCGACCTCTGGAAACACCATATATTTT. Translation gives CASSSPTSGNTIYF.

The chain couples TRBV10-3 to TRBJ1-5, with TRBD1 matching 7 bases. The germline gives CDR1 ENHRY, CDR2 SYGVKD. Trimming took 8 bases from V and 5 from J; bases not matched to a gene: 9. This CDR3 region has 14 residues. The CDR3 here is CAIATGASDQPQHF. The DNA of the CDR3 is TGTGCCATCGCAACAGGGGCCTCGGATCAGCCCCAGCATTTT.

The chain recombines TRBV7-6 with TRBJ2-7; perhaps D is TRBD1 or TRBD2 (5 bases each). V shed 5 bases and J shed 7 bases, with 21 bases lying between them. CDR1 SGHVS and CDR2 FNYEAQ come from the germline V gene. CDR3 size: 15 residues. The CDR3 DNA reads TGTGCCAGCAGCGGAGAGAGGGGCTCGGGGTATGAGCAGTACTTC. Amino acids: CASSGERGSGYEQYF.